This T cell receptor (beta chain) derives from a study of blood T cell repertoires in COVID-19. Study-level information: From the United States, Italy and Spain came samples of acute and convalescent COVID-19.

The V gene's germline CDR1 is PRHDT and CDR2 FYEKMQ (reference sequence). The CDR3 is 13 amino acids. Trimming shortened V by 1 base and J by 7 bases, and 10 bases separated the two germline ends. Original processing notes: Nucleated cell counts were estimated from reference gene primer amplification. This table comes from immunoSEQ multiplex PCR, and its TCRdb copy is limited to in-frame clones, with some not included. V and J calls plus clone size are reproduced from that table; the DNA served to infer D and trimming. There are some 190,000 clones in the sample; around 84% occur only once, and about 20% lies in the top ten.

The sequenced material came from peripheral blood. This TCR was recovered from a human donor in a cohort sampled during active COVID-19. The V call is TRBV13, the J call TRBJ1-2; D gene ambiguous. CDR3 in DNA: TGTGCCAGCAGCTTAGCGGGGTACTCTGGCTACACCTTC. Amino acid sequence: CASSLAGYSGYTF.